The present T cell receptor beta chain was sequenced within a study of beta chain features in type 1 diabetes. Broader study findings: Shorter TCRB CDR3s, moderately but significantly so, were found in Type 1 diabetes patients in all four CD4+ subsets. VDJ junctions from patients with type 1 diabetes contained fewer insertions and more deletions. TCRB repertoires of naive, central memory and Treg cells appeared more similar among patients than among healthy donors.

Since all of the isolated RNA was reverse transcribed, expressed TCRB transcripts were what got sequenced. The table came from immunoSEQ multiplex PCR; TCRdb's copy has only in-frame clones and leaves some out. This table holds about 660,000 clones, roughly an eighth found once. This CDR3 is built from 19 residues. J gave up 0 bases and V 5 bases, and 13 bases lay outside the gene matches. Per germline, CDR1 SEHNR and CDR2 FQNEAQ (reference sequence). This clone was recorded a few times. Its antigen is not identified. Cells sorted by CD45RO/CCR7/CD25/CD127/CD95/CD27 comprised CD4+ naive, central memory, regulatory and stem cell-like memory cells. The authors obtained over 98% purity in all sorted populations.

This chain connects TRBV7-9 to TRBJ2-4, with TRBD2 matching over 10 bases. The sample comprised naive CD4+ T cells from blood. This clonotype originated in a man younger than 35 with type 1 diabetes. The CDR3 DNA is TGTGCCAGCAGCACATCCCCCACTAGCGGGGACGCAGCCAAAAACATTCAGTACTTC. It codes for CASSTSPTSGDAAKNIQYF. Together with reference TRBV7-9 and TRBJ2-4, the CDR3 gives the full variable domain: DTGVSQNPRHKITKRGQNVTFRCDPISEHNRLYWYRQTLGQGPEFLTYFQNEAQLEKSRLLSDRFSAERPKGSFSTLEIQRTEQGDSAMYLCASSTSPTSGDAAKNIQYFGAGTRLSVL.